This TCR beta chain was sequenced for a study of blood T cell repertoires in COVID-19. Study details: Researchers got acute and convalescent COVID-19 samples from the United States, Italy and Spain. The analysed material was cDNA or gDNA that came from T cells, B-cell-depleted T cells, or PBMCs.

Sequencing was performed with immunoSEQ multiplex PCR; in TCRdb, only in-frame clones are kept and a portion is missing. The sample contains 250,000 to 300,000 clones, more than 85% of which appear only once. Seattle's enrolled individuals joined amid active infection and were then monitored longitudinally. This CDR3 has 15 residues. Losses at the gene ends were 1 base for V and 3 bases for J; bases not matched to a gene: 5. CDR1 and CDR2 (germline): KGHSH, LQKENI. Sequenced sample: peripheral blood. The V and J genes are TRBV18 and TRBJ2-7; 8 positions agree with TRBD1. The receptor comes from a woman in her thirties with COVID-19, enrolled during active disease. This CDR3 is CASSPLQGAVYEQYF. The CDR3 nucleotides are TGTGCCAGCTCACCACTGCAGGGGGCCGTCTACGAGCAGTACTTC.